A single sample is the source of the 27 T cell receptor beta chains below, sequenced in a study of blood T cell repertoires in COVID-19. Using immunoSEQ multiplex PCR, the repertoire was profiled, and TCRdb retains in-frame clones only, with some absent. The sample lists 68,000 or so clones; roughly 88% were seen once. Sequencing was done on a sample of peripheral blood. Every receptor here comes from a man aged 50-59 years with COVID-19, enrolled during active disease.

Here the CDR3 DNA reads TGTGCCAGCACCGGGGGACCGGGACAGATTATATCTGGGGCCAACGTCCTGACTTTC. Protein product: CASTGGPGQIISGANVLTF. The gene calls are TRBV7-2 and TRBJ2-6; a possible D gene is TRBD1 (7 bases). The ends were cut back, 7 bases at V and 1 base at J, with 23 bases in the middle. The germline V gene has CDR1 SGHTA and CDR2 FQGNSA. The CDR3 sequence is 19 residues long.

V usage is TRBV18 and J usage is TRBJ1-2; the D gene is possibly TRBD1 (6 bases). Trimming stripped 3 bases from V and 7 bases from J, with 15 bases between. CDR3 length: 14 amino acids. CDR1 KGHSH and CDR2 LQKENI come from the germline V gene. For the CDR3, the DNA is TGTGCCAGCTCACCCGGGGGGCATTATATTGGCTACACCTTC. As protein: CASSPGGHYIGYTF.

V gene TRBV19 combines with J gene TRBJ1-1; D is uncertain. V lost 9 bases to trimming and J lost 6 bases, with 11 bases between them. CDR3 length: 11 amino acids. CDR1 and CDR2 from the germline V gene are LNHDA and SQIVND (reference sequence). The CDR3 protein is CASRDIAEAFF. The CDR3 DNA sequence: TGTGCCAGCAGAGACATCGCTGAAGCTTTCTTT.

This rearrangement joins TRBV15 to TRBJ1-1, with 7 bases aligning to TRBD1. The CDR3 sequence is 15 residues long. Germline V gives CDR1 LNHNV, CDR2 YYDKDF (reference sequence). Germline trimming cut 4 bases from V and 4 bases from J; bases unmatched to any gene: 9. The CDR3 DNA reads as TGTGCCACCAGCAATTTGGGGCAGGGGGGCACTGAAGCTTTCTTT. Residues: CATSNLGQGGTEAFF.

The chain links TRBV7-8 to TRBJ2-2; 7 bases line up with TRBD2. With 2 bases clipped from V and 5 bases from J, the junction kept 14 bases outside the gene matches. Germline-derived CDR1 and CDR2 are SGHVS and FQNEAQ. The CDR3 spans 18 residues. The CDR3 protein is CASSLRVGGSGGTGELFF. The CDR3 DNA reads as TGTGCCAGCAGCTTAAGGGTCGGCGGGAGTGGGGGGACCGGGGAGCTGTTTTTT. Full variable domain (missing parts from reference TRBV7-8 and TRBJ2-2): GAGVSQSPRYKVAKRGQDVALRCDPISGHVSLFWYQQALGQGPEFLTYFQNEAQLDKSGLPSDRFFAERPEGSVSTLKIQRTQQEDSAVYLCASSLRVGGSGGTGELFFGEGSRLTVL.

V usage is TRBV2 and J usage is TRBJ2-1, with 13 bases fitting TRBD2. J was trimmed by 5 bases and V by 6 bases; bases with no gene match: 4. This CDR3 has 15 residues. Per the germline V gene, CDR1 is SNHLY and CDR2 is FYNNEI. This CDR3 is CASRKGTSGDNEQFF. Written as DNA, the CDR3 is TGTGCCAGCAGAAAGGGGACTAGCGGGGACAATGAGCAGTTCTTC.

CDR3 sequence reads: CAWSVTGVGYTF. In DNA form, the CDR3 reads TGTGCCTGGAGTGTGACGGGGGTGGGCTACACCTTC. This sequence joins TRBV30 and TRBJ1-2, with a tentative D call TRBD1 (5 bases). V shed 0 bases and J shed 8 bases, with 10 bases lying between them. The CDR3 loop spans 12 amino acids. Germline V gene data show CDR1 as GTSNPN and CDR2 as SVGIG (reference sequence). Together with reference TRBV30 and TRBJ1-2, the CDR3 gives the full variable domain: SQTIHQWPATLVQPVGSPLSLECTVEGTSNPNLYWYRQAAGRGLQLLFYSVGIGQISSEVPQNLSASRPQDRQFILSSKKLLLSDSGFYLCAWSVTGVGYTFGSGTRLTVV.

V and J are TRBV5-4 and TRBJ2-5, with unresolved D. CDR3 size: 15 residues. Trimming removed 2 bases at V and 1 base at J, with 12 bases between. Germline V CDR1 and CDR2: SGHNT, YYREEE (reference sequence). The CDR3 nucleotides are TGTGCCAGCAGCTTCCTGTCCGGGTCCCAAGAGACCCAGTACTTC. Translating it yields CASSFLSGSQETQYF.

A single count supports this clone. This rearrangement joins TRBV3-1 (or the pseudogene TRBV3-2) to TRBJ1-2; 7 bases fit TRBD1. CDR1 and CDR2 (germline): LGHDT, YNNKEL (reference sequence). The CDR3 has 14 residues. V shed 2 bases and J 2 bases; nucleotides not matched to a gene: 2. CDR3 protein: CASSQQTGNYGYTF. CDR3 DNA sequence: TGTGCCAGCAGCCAACAGACAGGGAACTATGGCTACACCTTC.

V usage is TRBV7-9 and J usage is TRBJ1-1; 7 nucleotides agree with TRBD1. The CDR3 spans 14 residues. Trimming took 7 bases from V and 5 from J; bases not matched to a gene: 10. The V gene's germline CDR1 is SEHNR and CDR2 FQNEAQ (reference sequence). CDR3 in DNA: TGTGCCAGCACCACGATAGCCAGGGGGACTGAAGCTTTCTTT. Translation gives CASTTIARGTEAFF. The full variable domain, its missing parts supplied by reference TRBV7-9 and TRBJ1-1, is DTGVSQNPRHKITKRGQNVTFRCDPISEHNRLYWYRQTLGQGPEFLTYFQNEAQLEKSRLLSDRFSAERPKGSFSTLEIQRTEQGDSAMYLCASTTIARGTEAFFGQGTRLTVV.

The chain is built from TRBV4-2 and TRBJ1-2; perhaps TRBD1 as D (5 bases). The CDR3 runs 17 residues. V was trimmed by 4 bases and J by 3 bases, leaving 21 bases between them. Per the germline V gene, CDR1 is LGHNA and CDR2 is YNFKEQ. CDR3 loop: CASSPGSLRGEDYGYTF. Here the CDR3 DNA reads TGTGCCAGCAGCCCGGGCAGTCTAAGGGGCGAGGACTATGGCTACACCTTC.

The chain carries TRBV7-9 and TRBJ2-2, with TRBD1 matching over 11 bases. This CDR3 contains 16 residues. The germline V gene encodes CDR1 SEHNR and CDR2 FQNEAQ (reference sequence). Trimming removed 5 bases from V and 3 bases from J; junction bases left unmatched: 5. The CDR3 is CASSHPGQGDTGELFF. The DNA for the CDR3 is TGTGCCAGCAGCCATCCGGGACAGGGGGACACCGGGGAGCTGTTTTTT.

V is TRBV11-2 and J is TRBJ2-7, with 7 bases aligning to TRBD1. CDR1 is SGHAT, CDR2 FQNNGV, per germline. With V trimmed by 4 bases and J by 5 bases, 11 bases remained unmatched. This CDR3 contains 15 residues. The CDR3 bases are TGTGCCAGCAGCTGGGTAAAGGGGGCTTTCAACGAGCAGTACTTC. This sequence encodes CASSWVKGAFNEQYF.

The gene calls are TRBV2 and TRBJ2-3; TRBD1 aligns across 11 bases. This CDR3 is 15 amino acids long. Per germline, CDR1 SNHLY and CDR2 FYNNEI. Germline trimming cut 7 bases from V and 5 bases from J; bases unmatched to any gene: 8. Here the CDR3 DNA reads TGTGCCAGCACCACGGACAGGGGGCCCGTAGATACGCAGTATTTT. Translation gives CASTTDRGPVDTQYF.

V is TRBV7-6 and J is TRBJ1-1; 8 nucleotides match TRBD1. J was trimmed by 1 base and V by 5 bases; bases with no gene match: 6. Germline CDR1 and CDR2: SGHVS and FNYEAQ. The CDR3 spans 15 residues. CDR3 region: CASSQTGGKNTEAFF. CDR3 nucleotides: TGTGCCAGCAGCCAAACAGGGGGAAAGAACACTGAAGCTTTCTTT.

The rearrangement uses TRBV28 and TRBJ2-1; D unresolved. The CDR3 has 16 amino acids. V was pared by 1 base and J by 0 bases, with 10 bases between. In germline, CDR1 is MDHEN, CDR2 SYDVKM. CDR3 in amino acids: CASSLSQFLSYNEQFF. The CDR3 DNA is TGTGCCAGCAGTTTATCGCAGTTCCTCTCCTACAATGAGCAGTTCTTC.

This clone was recorded only once. The J gene is TRBJ2-1, the V gene TRBV7-6; TRBD2 aligns across 9 bases. J lost 6 bases, V lost 5 bases, and 14 bases had no gene match. The CDR3 contains 17 residues. From germline, CDR1 is SGHVS and CDR2 FNYEAQ. The CDR3 DNA follows: TGTGCCAGCAGCGATGCGGGCTTGCTAGCGGGAATCAATGAGCAGTTCTTC. Translating gives CASSDAGLLAGINEQFF.

This chain links TRBV30 with TRBJ2-3; D not resolved. The CDR3 sequence is 13 residues long. The germline gives CDR1 GTSNPN, CDR2 SVGIG (reference sequence). Trimming pared 2 bases from V and 4 bases from J, leaving 10 bases between. The CDR3 region has the DNA TGTGCCTGGAGTAGACGAGGCGCAGATACGCAGTATTTT. This codes for CAWSRRGADTQYF.

The chain recombines TRBV19 with TRBJ1-1; D is possibly TRBD1 (6 bases). The CDR3 sequence is 15 residues long. CDR1 and CDR2 (germline): LNHDA, SQIVND (reference sequence). Between the trimmed V and J ends, which lost 7 bases and 8 bases, there was a span of 23 bases. Here the CDR3 reads CASTQAGETGSEAFF. The DNA of the CDR3 is TGTGCCAGTACTCAAGCGGGAGAGACAGGTTCCGAAGCTTTCTTT.

J is TRBJ2-2 and V is TRBV6-5, with D tentatively TRBD1 (5 bases). The CDR3 spans 14 residues. CDR1 and CDR2 (germline): MNHEY, SVGAGI. The germline V and J ends were trimmed by 3 bases and 2 bases, with 7 bases remaining between them. The CDR3 is CASSYDRNTGELFF. The CDR3 region has the DNA TGTGCCAGCAGTTATGACAGAAACACCGGGGAGCTGTTTTTT.

Only one count was recorded for this clone. The chain is built from TRBV28 and TRBJ1-1; 7 nucleotides align to TRBD1. The J segment lost 0 bases and the V segment lost 4 bases, leaving 14 bases of the junction unmatched. Germline CDR1 and CDR2: MDHEN and SYDVKM. The CDR3 spans 18 residues. The CDR3 here is CASSSLIRQGPMNTEAFF. The CDR3 DNA reads TGTGCCAGCAGTTCCCTTATCCGACAGGGACCAATGAACACTGAAGCTTTCTTT.

This clone was seen more than once but under ten times. V usage is TRBV9 and J usage is TRBJ2-5; the match to TRBD2 covers 10 bases. Germline-derived CDR1 and CDR2 are SGDLS and YYNGEE. The CDR3 contains 15 residues. Trimming removed 1 base from V and 5 bases from J; junction bases left unmatched: 5. In DNA, the CDR3 is TGTGCCAGCAGCGTATCGCTGGGACTAGCGGAGACCCAGTACTTC. Amino acid sequence: CASSVSLGLAETQYF.

J is TRBJ2-1 and V is TRBV5-6; 8 bases are a match to TRBD1. The CDR3 is made up of 15 amino acids. Germline V gene sequence: CDR1 SGHDT, CDR2 YYEEEE. V shed 0 bases and J 2 bases; nucleotides not matched to a gene: 1. The DNA for the CDR3 is TGTGCCAGCAGCTTGGTGGGACAGGCCTACAATGAGCAGTTCTTC. Translation: CASSLVGQAYNEQFF.

The chain uses TRBV7-9 and TRBJ1-3; 11 nucleotides agree with TRBD1. In germline, CDR1 is SEHNR, CDR2 FQNEAQ (reference sequence). This CDR3 spans 16 amino acids. The J segment lost 4 bases and the V segment lost 6 bases, leaving 8 bases of the junction unmatched. The CDR3 nucleotides are TGTGCCAGCAGGCCCGGCGGACAGGGGGCCGGAAACACCATATATTTT. This sequence encodes CASRPGGQGAGNTIYF. The whole variable domain, remainder taken from reference TRBV7-9 and TRBJ1-3, is DTGVSQNPRHKITKRGQNVTFRCDPISEHNRLYWYRQTLGQGPEFLTYFQNEAQLEKSRLLSDRFSAERPKGSFSTLEIQRTEQGDSAMYLCASRPGGQGAGNTIYFGEGSWLTVV.

The chain combines TRBV12-3 or TRBV12-4 with TRBJ1-2, with D hard to call. The CDR3 is 13 amino acids. V dropped 1 base and J dropped 6 bases, with 9 bases sitting between them. The CDR3 region has the DNA TGTGCCAGCAGTTTAGGACATAGAAATGGCTACACCTTC. It is translated as CASSLGHRNGYTF.

The rearrangement uses TRBV5-5 and TRBJ1-2; D is perhaps TRBD1 (5 bases). CDR3 size: 15 residues. Trimming left V 4 bases short and J 3 bases short, with 16 bases between. Germline-derived CDR1 and CDR2 are SGHKS and YYEKEE (reference sequence). CDR3 sequence (DNA): TGTGCCAGCAGCATAGGTTCAGGGTCTTACTATGGCTACACCTTC. Its translation: CASSIGSGSYYGYTF.

This chain uses TRBV3-1 (or the pseudogene TRBV3-2) with TRBJ2-1; the D gene is possibly TRBD2 (6 bases). Looked up from germline, CDR1 is LGHDT and CDR2 is YNNKEL (reference sequence). Deletions cut 0 bases from V and 7 bases from J, with 10 bases between. The CDR3 runs 14 residues. For the CDR3, the DNA is TGTGCCAGCAGCCAAGAGGAAGGGAGGAATGAGCAGTTCTTC. This sequence encodes CASSQEEGRNEQFF.